This TCR beta chain was sequenced for a study of blood T cell repertoires in COVID-19. The V gene lost 4 bases and the J gene lost 0 bases, with 14 bases spanning the gap. Germline V gene data show CDR1 as SGHDT and CDR2 as YYEEEE. The CDR3 length is 16 residues. This clone showed up just a few times. Produced via immunoSEQ multiplex PCR; TCRdb's table is partial and in-frame only. The sample contains 55,000 or so clones, around 80% of which appear only once. The chain combines TRBV5-6 with TRBJ2-4; tentative D call: TRBD2 (6 bases). Sequenced material: peripheral blood. The TCR was taken from a man between 25 and 39 years old with COVID-19, enrolled during active disease. CDR3 nucleotides: TGTGCCAGCAGCCTACCCGGAGGGGTAGCCAAAAACATTCAGTACTTC. This encodes CASSLPGGVAKNIQYF.